The present T cell receptor beta chain was sequenced within a study of somatic mutations in cytotoxic T cells in rheumatoid arthritis. Note on this clone: Antigen unknown.

The V end was cut by 4 bases, the J end by 7 bases, with 23 bases between. CDR1 is SGHNT, CDR2 YYREEE, per germline (reference sequence). This CDR3 spans 17 amino acids. Method: immunoSEQ multiplex PCR; TCRdb's copy keeps in-frame clones and lacks some. This sample has some 10,000 clones, with about 81% found just once. Overall study findings and caveats: Age was associated with higher CD8+ clonality in rheumatoid arthritis patients, not in healthy controls. Each of about an eighth of the roughly 65 patients had a largest CD8+ clone that made up more than 20% of CD8+ cells.

The chain carries TRBV5-4 and TRBJ2-2; a possible D gene is TRBD1 (6 bases). Sequenced sample: CD8+ T cells sorted from blood. The clonotype originates from a woman between 45 and 65 years old in good health. The CDR3 DNA reads as TGTGCCAGCAGCGCTAGCCCCGGGACACCCGTGAGCGGGGAGCTGTTTTTT. It yields the protein CASSASPGTPVSGELFF.